These 9 T cell receptor beta chains originate from one sample sequenced in a study of cytomegalovirus exposure and HLA in healthy donors. PCR was performed using 60 Vbeta and 13 Jbeta primers. The method was immunoSEQ multiplex PCR; TCRdb's version includes in-frame clones alone and lacks a portion of them. The data hold some 190,000 clones, with about three quarters observed a single time. Material: PBMCs. The receptors originated from a man aged 18 to 30 in good health and CMV-seronegative.

The chain recombines TRBV9 with TRBJ1-1; D is ambiguous. The CDR3 loop spans 14 amino acids. The germline CDR1 and CDR2 sequences are SGDLS and YYNGEE. V was cut by 1 base and J by 1 base, with 8 bases left in between. The CDR3 is CASSVTGKNTEAFF. CDR3 nucleotides: TGTGCCAGCAGCGTAACGGGGAAGAACACTGAAGCTTTCTTT.

The J gene is TRBJ1-1, the V gene TRBV6-5; possibly TRBD1 for D (5 bases). V was pared by 7 bases and J by 0 bases, with 15 bases between. The CDR3 consists of 15 residues. Germline values: CDR1 MNHEY, CDR2 SVGAGI. Here the CDR3 reads CASNWRGTMNTEAFF. Here the CDR3 DNA reads TGTGCCAGCAACTGGCGGGGGACCATGAACACTGAAGCTTTCTTT.

The V and J genes are TRBV6-6 and TRBJ2-7; the D gene is possibly TRBD2 (5 bases). V gave up 8 bases and J gave up 6 bases, with 14 bases separating them. This CDR3 comprises 12 residues. The germline CDR1 and CDR2 sequences are MNHNY and SVGAGI (reference sequence). CDR3 in amino acids: CASADGVGEQYF. DNA of the CDR3: TGTGCCAGCGCCGACGGGGTTGGCGAGCAGTACTTC.

This clone was recorded once. This chain connects TRBV14 to TRBJ1-4, with unresolved D. The CDR3 runs to 17 residues. V gave up 4 bases and J gave up 0 bases, with 15 bases separating them. CDR1 SGHDN and CDR2 FVKESK come from the germline V gene. This CDR3 reads CASSPYPGNPTNEKLFF. CDR3 nucleotide sequence: TGTGCCAGCAGCCCCTACCCCGGGAACCCAACTAATGAAAAACTGTTTTTT.

This rearrangement joins TRBV27 to TRBJ2-5, with 13 bases that match TRBD2. This CDR3 has 18 amino acids. Germline CDR1 reads MNHEY; CDR2 reads SMNVEV (reference sequence). The V segment lost 6 bases and the J segment 3 bases; nucleotides outside the gene matches: 13. CDR3 nucleotide sequence: TGTGCCAGCAGGCACGGAAGACTAGCGGGGGGTCGTAAAGAGACCCAGTACTTC. It translates to CASRHGRLAGGRKETQYF.

J is TRBJ2-2 and V is TRBV28; 7 positions match TRBD2. Looked up from germline, CDR1 is MDHEN and CDR2 is SYDVKM. CDR3 length: 13 residues. Unmatched junction bases numbered 4, after V lost 7 bases and J lost 5 bases. The CDR3 loop is CASKVGGTGELFF. The DNA of the CDR3 is TGTGCCAGCAAGGTGGGAGGGACCGGGGAGCTGTTTTTT. Variable domain in full (rest from reference TRBV28 and TRBJ2-2): DVKVTQSSRYLVKRTGEKVFLECVQDMDHENMFWYRQDPGLGLRLIYFSYDVKMKEKGDIPEGYSVSREKKERFSLILESASTNQTSMYLCASKVGGTGELFFGEGSRLTVL.

In this sample, this clone turned up a few times. The V and J genes are TRBV19 and TRBJ1-2; the D gene is possibly TRBD1 (5 bases). The CDR3 spans 15 residues. The ends were cut back, 1 base at V and 2 bases at J, with 11 bases in the middle. The V gene's germline CDR1 is LNHDA and CDR2 SQIVND (reference sequence). The CDR3 protein is CASSIGSRGNYGYTF. In DNA form, the CDR3 reads TGTGCCAGTAGTATAGGGTCGCGGGGGAACTATGGCTACACCTTC. The full variable domain, rest sourced from reference TRBV19 and TRBJ1-2, is DGGITQSPKYLFRKEGQNVTLSCEQNLNHDAMYWYRQDPGQGLRLIYYSQIVNDFQKGDIAEGYSVSREKKESFPLTVTSAQKNPTAFYLCASSIGSRGNYGYTFGSGTRLTVV.

The sample holds a few counts of this clone. The chain recombines TRBV5-4 with TRBJ1-1; 7 bases fit TRBD1. In germline, CDR1 is SGHNT, CDR2 YYREEE (reference sequence). The CDR3 runs to 17 residues. V lost 0 bases, J lost 0 bases, and 8 bases stayed unmatched. The CDR3 DNA follows: TGTGCCAGCAGCTTGGGGCGACAGGGATATGTGAACACTGAAGCTTTCTTT. It translates to CASSLGRQGYVNTEAFF.

This rearrangement joins TRBV6-1 to TRBJ1-3; 7 bases fit TRBD1. Germline V lookup: CDR1 MNHNS, CDR2 SASEGT. Trimming removed 3 bases from V and 0 bases from J; junction bases left unmatched: 5. The CDR3 consists of 16 residues. The CDR3 is CASSETGHSSGNTIYF. The CDR3 DNA sequence: TGTGCCAGCAGTGAGACAGGGCATTCCTCTGGAAACACCATATATTTT.